This is a list of T cell receptor beta chains from one sample in a study of cytomegalovirus exposure and HLA in healthy donors. Measured with immunoSEQ multiplex PCR; TCRdb has only the in-frame clones, and not every one. In the table there are 85,000 to 90,000 clones, approximately 72% of which are singletons. Input material: PBMCs. All receptors come from a man aged 25 to 40 in good health and CMV-seropositive. CDR3s include the opening cysteine and the closing phenylalanine or tryptophan. The order of the fields is D gene, J gene, V gene, clone size, CDR3 DNA, CDR3 protein. The D gene is left open where the match is weak. Clone size, where shown, is once, few, many, or a class for clones that have expanded.

TRBD2	TRBJ2-5	TRBV4-2	few	TGTGCCAGCAGCCAAGGGAGGACTAGCCAAGAGACCCAGTACTTC	CASSQGRTSQETQYF
NA	TRBJ2-3	TRBV12-5	NA	TGTGCTAGTGGTTTGTGGGGGGGCACAGATACGCAGTATTTT	CASGLWGGTDTQYF
NA	TRBJ2-1	TRBV6-1	NA	TGTGCCAGCAGTGAAGGCTTGGGCCTAAACGTTGAGCAGTTCTTC	CASSEGLGLNVEQFF
NA	TRBJ1-5	TRBV6-5	NA	TGTGCCAGCAGTTACAGGGAGGGCAATCAGCCCCAGCATTTT	CASSYREGNQPQHF
NA	TRBJ1-2	TRBV5-1	NA	TGCGCCAGCAGCTTGGGACAGCCAACCTATGGCTACACCTTC	CASSLGQPTYGYTF
NA	TRBJ2-3	TRBV29-1	once	TGCAGCGTTGTGGGGGCTAGCACAGATACGCAGTATTTT	CSVVGASTDTQYF
NA	TRBJ1-6	TRBV27	NA	TGTGCCGTGGGCCGAGGGTCCTCACCCCTCCACTTT	CAVGRGSSPLHF
TRBD2	TRBJ2-1	TRBV19	NA	TGTGCCAGTAGTATCTCGGGGGGGGACTACAATGAGCAGTTCTTC	CASSISGGDYNEQFF
TRBD2	TRBJ2-1	TRBV15	NA	TGTGCCACCAGCAGAGGCCAGACTAGCGGGGGGGGGTACAATGAGCAGTTCTTC	CATSRGQTSGGGYNEQFF
TRBD1	TRBJ1-5	TRBV2	many	TGTGCCAGCAGTGTTGGAGGGACAGGCAATCAGCCCCAGCATTTT	CASSVGGTGNQPQHF
TRBD1	TRBJ1-1	TRBV7-9	NA	TGTGCCAGCACCAAAATTTCCGGGACAGGGGCGGGAAAGAACACTGAAGCTTTCTTT	CASTKISGTGAGKNTEAFF
TRBD2	TRBJ2-5	TRBV2	few	TGTGCCAGCAGTGAAGCGCTGAGCGGGGAAGAGACCCAGTACTTC	CASSEALSGEETQYF
NA	TRBJ2-5	TRBV29-1	few	TGCAGCGCCGCACTAGGGGAGACCCAGTACTTC	CSAALGETQYF
TRBD1	TRBJ2-5	TRBV25-1	NA	TGTGCCAGCAGTCTGGGCACAGGGGGCTTTGAGACCCAGTACTTC	CASSLGTGGFETQYF
NA	TRBJ2-3	TRBV6-1	NA	TGTGCCAGCAGTTTTGGTAGCGGCACAGATACGCAGTATTTT	CASSFGSGTDTQYF
TRBD1	TRBJ2-7	TRBV5-1	NA	TGCGCCAGCAGCTTTATGGACAGGGGTTACGAGCAGTACTTC	CASSFMDRGYEQYF
TRBD1	TRBJ1-4	TRBV28	once	TGTGCCAGCAGTTTTGACAGGGTTGAAAAACTGTTTTTT	CASSFDRVEKLFF
TRBD1	TRBJ1-3	TRBV5-6	NA	TGTGCCAGCAGCTTAGGACAGGCCCTCTCTGGAAACACCATATATTTT	CASSLGQALSGNTIYF
NA	TRBJ1-2	TRBV4-2	NA	TGTGCCAGCAGCCAGGTGGCTGATGTTAACTATGGCTACACCTTC	CASSQVADVNYGYTF
TRBD1	TRBJ2-7	TRBV9	once	TGTGCCAGCAGCGACGATGGGACAGGCCTCTACGAGCAGTACTTC	CASSDDGTGLYEQYF
TRBD1	TRBJ1-2	TRBV28	NA	TGTGCCAGCAGTTTCCCCTACGGCCCAACAGGGGCTCTATTTTATGGCTACACCTTC	CASSFPYGPTGALFYGYTF
TRBD2	TRBJ2-3	TRBV5-4	few	TGTGCCAGCAGCAAAGGACTAGCGGAGGGCACAGATACGCAGTATTTT	CASSKGLAEGTDTQYF
TRBD2	TRBJ2-3	TRBV6-4	NA	TGTGCCAGCAGTGACGGGGTAGCGGGGGGCACAGATACGCAGTATTTT	CASSDGVAGGTDTQYF
TRBD2	TRBJ2-1	TRBV19	NA	TGTGCCAGTAGCTTTAGCGGGGGGCGGGGCTATGAGCAGTTCTTC	CASSFSGGRGYEQFF
NA	TRBJ1-2	TRBV19	NA	TGTGCCAGTACCTCGCTGGGGGCATACTATGGCTACACCTTC	CASTSLGAYYGYTF
NA	TRBJ1-5	TRBV19	NA	TGTGCCAGTAGTATTGGGGGCGTGGGCAATCAGCCCCAGCATTTT	CASSIGGVGNQPQHF
TRBD1	TRBJ2-3	TRBV5-1	NA	TGCGCCAGCAGCCCCGGACAGGGCACAGATACGCAGTATTTT	CASSPGQGTDTQYF
TRBD1	TRBJ2-7	TRBV28	NA	TGTGCCAGCAGTCCAGGGGGCGCTCGGGACGAGCAGTACTTC	CASSPGGARDEQYF
TRBD1	TRBJ1-2	TRBV5-1	NA	TGCGCCAGCAGCCTCCGGGACAGGGTTTCGGAGGGCTACACCTTC	CASSLRDRVSEGYTF
NA	TRBJ2-7	TRBV7-9	many	TGTGCCAGCAGCTTAGGTGCGGGTCTGAGGCCTTACGAGCAGTACTTC	CASSLGAGLRPYEQYF
TRBD2	TRBJ2-3	TRBV15	NA	TGTGCCACCAGCAGAGATCGGTCTAGCGGGGACACAGATACGCAGTATTTT	CATSRDRSSGDTDTQYF
TRBD2	TRBJ2-7	TRBV4-1	few	TGCGCCAGCAGCCAAGAAGGCGGGGGGGCTCACGAGCAGTACTTC	CASSQEGGGAHEQYF
NA	TRBJ1-5	TRBV19	few	TGTGCCAGTAGGAGGGAATACTATAGCAATCAGCCCCAGCATTTT	CASRREYYSNQPQHF
NA	TRBJ1-2	TRBV19	NA	TGTGCCAGTACCGACGGGACATCTGGCTACACCTTC	CASTDGTSGYTF
NA	TRBJ2-7	TRBV28	NA	TGTGCCAGCAGTTTCAGTTCCGGGGTAGCTTACGAGCAGTACTTC	CASSFSSGVAYEQYF
NA	TRBJ2-1	TRBV7-3	few	TGTGCCAGCAGCTCTAGCGATGGTGAGCAGTTCTTC	CASSSSDGEQFF
TRBD1	TRBJ1-5	TRBV6-6	few	TGTGCCAGCAGTGGGGTGATGGGACAGCAGGATCAGCCCCAGCATTTT	CASSGVMGQQDQPQHF
TRBD2	TRBJ2-1	TRBV7-9	NA	TGTGCCAGCAGCTTTATTGCGGGGGGCTCCTACAATGAGCAGTTCTTC	CASSFIAGGSYNEQFF
NA	TRBJ2-7	TRBV6-5	NA	TGTGCCAGCAGTCCGACAGGATCCTACGAGCAGTACTTC	CASSPTGSYEQYF
TRBD1	TRBJ2-3	TRBV19	NA	TGTGCCAGTAGTATAGTTGGTGGACAGGACATTTCCACAGATACGCAGTATTTT	CASSIVGGQDISTDTQYF
NA	TRBJ1-5	TRBV10-3	NA	TGTGCCATCAGTGGGGCTAATCAGCCCCAGCATTTT	CAISGANQPQHF
NA	TRBJ2-5	TRBV7-2	NA	TGTGCCAGTCGCGCGGCAGTGTTCCTTGGAGCTACCCAGTACTTC	CASRAAVFLGATQYF
TRBD1	TRBJ1-3	TRBV7-7	few	TGTGCCAGCAGCCCGGGACAGGGGGTTGGAAACACCATATATTTT	CASSPGQGVGNTIYF
NA	TRBJ2-7	TRBV7-7	NA	TGTGCTAGCAGCGCGGGACCGCTGTCCTACGAGCAGTACTTC	CASSAGPLSYEQYF
TRBD1	TRBJ2-5	TRBV27	NA	TGTGCCAGCAGTTTATCTGGACAGGGGCCAGGAGAGACCCAGTACTTC	CASSLSGQGPGETQYF
TRBD1	TRBJ2-5	TRBV7-9	once	TGTGCCAGCAGCTTAGGGGACAGACAAGAGACCCAGTACTTC	CASSLGDRQETQYF
TRBD1	TRBJ2-7	TRBV9	once	TGTGCCAGCAGCACCACCGGGACAGGGGGGCAGTACTTC	CASSTTGTGGQYF
NA	TRBJ1-2	TRBV19	NA	TGTGCCAGTAGTATAGGGAGGTCGGGCGATGGCTACACCTTC	CASSIGRSGDGYTF
TRBD1	TRBJ2-1	TRBV28	NA	TGTGCCAGCGCAGACAGGGGGCTTTACAATGAGCAGTTCTTC	CASADRGLYNEQFF
NA	TRBJ1-6	TRBV10-3	NA	TGTGCCATCAGTGAGGCGGGTGGGGGGGCGCGGAATTCACCCCTCCACTTT	CAISEAGGGARNSPLHF
TRBD2	TRBJ2-1	TRBV25-1	NA	TGTGCCAGCAAGCCTCGGGGGGGCCAAGGGCACAATGAGCAGTTCTTC	CASKPRGGQGHNEQFF
NA	TRBJ2-7	TRBV7-8	NA	TGTGCCAGCAGCTTAGGGGCAATGCGCGAGCAGTACTTC	CASSLGAMREQYF
TRBD1	TRBJ2-7	TRBV7-6	NA	TGTGCCAGCAGCGGGGACAGGGGAGGCGAGCAGTACTTC	CASSGDRGGEQYF